Presented here are 11 T cell receptor beta chains from one specimen sequenced in a study of T cell clonotyping in hematopoietic cell transplantation (TCRdb year 2021). The time point label of this sample denotes: recipient sample about 28 days before transplant, after cytoreduction. The library was produced with the immunoSEQ multiplex PCR assay. The table was pulled from immuneACCESS by TCRdb, which kept in-frame rearrangements only. Such tables lose some clones; where checked, under half of the loss comes from unresolved V genes, and the rest has no known cause. The sample has tens of thousands of clones on record, roughly 84% of them singletons. The ten largest account for approximately 24% of the sample. Sequencing used peripheral blood mononuclear cells, obtained before stem cell transplant. The source of these receptors is a woman aged 55-69 years with acute myeloid leukemia. Some clones in this sample may be carry-over from other donors' samples.

This clone appeared once. The V call is TRBV6-1, the J call TRBJ1-2; D may be TRBD1 (6 bases). CDR3 length: 15 residues. The V end lost 6 bases, the J end lost 3 bases, and 17 bases lay between the germline ends. Germline V gene data show CDR1 as MNHNS and CDR2 as SASEGT. CDR3 protein: CASRVGGAQDYGYTF. In nucleotides, the CDR3 is TGTGCCAGCAGGGTAGGGGGGGCGCAGGACTATGGCTACACCTTC.

The genes are TRBV27 and TRBJ1-5; the match to TRBD1 covers 10 bases. Germline V gene lookup returns CDR1 MNHEY and CDR2 SMNVEV (reference sequence). This CDR3 spans 14 amino acids. The V and J ends lost 7 bases and 7 bases, in that order; junction bases with no gene match: 7. As DNA, the CDR3 is TGTGCCAGCATGTCGGGGACAGGGGAGCAGCCCCAGCATTTT. The encoded protein is CASMSGTGEQPQHF.

The chain combines TRBV25-1 with TRBJ1-2, with a tentative D call TRBD1 (6 bases). Germline V lookup: CDR1 MGHDK, CDR2 SYGVNS. The CDR3 is 15 amino acids. The V end lost 5 bases, the J end lost 0 bases, and 13 bases lay between the germline ends. The CDR3 is CASSPSGAPNYGYTF. The CDR3 DNA reads as TGTGCCAGCAGTCCCTCGGGGGCCCCTAACTATGGCTACACCTTC.

V and J are TRBV19 and TRBJ2-3, with TRBD2 identical over 14 bases. Losses at the gene ends were 5 bases for V and 6 bases for J; bases not matched to a gene: 7. Germline V gene lookup returns CDR1 LNHDA and CDR2 SQIVND (reference sequence). The CDR3 loop spans 16 amino acids. This CDR3 reads CASSPARLAGGDTQYF. In DNA form, the CDR3 reads TGTGCCAGTAGTCCCGCTCGACTAGCGGGGGGGGATACGCAGTATTTT. Using reference TRBV19 and TRBJ2-3 for the parts outside the CDR3, the full variable domain is DGGITQSPKYLFRKEGQNVTLSCEQNLNHDAMYWYRQDPGQGLRLIYYSQIVNDFQKGDIAEGYSVSREKKESFPLTVTSAQKNPTAFYLCASSPARLAGGDTQYFGPGTRLTVL.

This clone has only a few counts. The rearrangement uses TRBV4-1 and TRBJ1-1; a possible D gene is TRBD1 (6 bases). Germline CDR1 MGHRA, CDR2 YSYEKL. The CDR3 spans 14 residues. Trimming removed 0 bases at V and 3 bases at J, with 8 bases between. CDR3 bases: TGCGCCAGCAGCCAAGATGGGGGCGACACTGAAGCTTTCTTT. It specifies CASSQDGGDTEAFF.

In this sample, this clone is medium-sized (0.01 to 0.1%). The chain couples TRBV19 to TRBJ2-3; D is perhaps TRBD1 or TRBD2 (6 bases each). The germline CDR1 and CDR2 sequences are LNHDA and SQIVND (reference sequence). V was cut by 6 bases and J by 7 bases, with 17 bases left in between. The length of the CDR3 is 14 residues. CDR3: CASSEGGTINTQYF. CDR3 DNA: TGTGCCAGTAGCGAGGGGGGCACAATCAATACGCAGTATTTT.

The chain is built from TRBV5-6 and TRBJ2-1; 11 nucleotides agree with TRBD2. The CDR3 loop spans 15 amino acids. V shed 4 bases, J shed 7 bases, and the junction held 7 bases outside the gene matches. Per the germline V gene, CDR1 is SGHDT and CDR2 is YYEEEE. The CDR3 sequence is CASSGLAGGGNEQFF. CDR3 in DNA: TGTGCCAGCAGCGGTTTAGCGGGAGGGGGTAATGAGCAGTTCTTC.

The rearrangement links TRBV14 to TRBJ1-2; weak D call: TRBD1 (5 bases). Germline CDR1 reads SGHDN; CDR2 reads FVKESK. The ends were cut back, 4 bases at V and 2 bases at J, with 20 bases in the middle. This CDR3 spans 17 amino acids. CDR3 in amino acids: CASSLTGDGARNYGYTF. DNA for the CDR3: TGTGCCAGCAGCCTTACGGGCGACGGGGCAAGAAACTATGGCTACACCTTC. Together with reference TRBV14 and TRBJ1-2, the CDR3 gives the full variable domain: EAGVTQFPSHSVIEKGQTVTLRCDPISGHDNLYWYRRVMGKEIKFLLHFVKESKQDESGMPNNRFLAERTGGTYSTLKVQPAELEDSGVYFCASSLTGDGARNYGYTFGSGTRLTVV.

The J gene is TRBJ2-6, the V gene TRBV5-1; D not certain. V was pared by 5 bases and J by 2 bases, with 8 bases between. This CDR3 comprises 14 residues. Germline CDR1 reads SGHRS; CDR2 reads YFSETQ. The CDR3 is CASSSLPGANVLTF. CDR3 coding DNA: TGCGCCAGCAGTTCGCTACCTGGGGCCAACGTCCTGACTTTC.

This rearrangement joins TRBV6-6 to TRBJ1-2; possibly TRBD1 for D (5 bases). The V end was cut by 6 bases, the J end by 2 bases, with 13 bases between. CDR1 is MNHNY, CDR2 SVGAGI, per germline (reference sequence). CDR3 length: 14 residues. The CDR3 loop reads CASRGTGLNYGYTF. The DNA of the CDR3 is TGTGCCAGCAGGGGAACAGGCTTAAACTATGGCTACACCTTC.

The chain uses TRBV7-2 and TRBJ1-3; D gene ambiguous. This CDR3 is built from 15 residues. The germline V and J ends were trimmed by 2 bases and 0 bases, with 8 bases remaining between them. The V gene's germline CDR1 is SGHTA and CDR2 FQGNSA. The CDR3 loop reads CASSLMASSGNTIYF. The CDR3 DNA sequence: TGTGCCAGCAGCTTAATGGCGAGCTCTGGAAACACCATATATTTT.